Shown below are 11 T cell receptor beta chains from a single sample sequenced in a study of T cells in Graves' hyperthyroidism and ophthalmopathy. RNA transcripts served as the template for amplifying TCR beta CDR3 regions. With the HTBI primer set, the TCR CDR3 went through a first round of RT-PCR. MiXCR, run by TCRdb on the multiplex PCR reads, gives a single entry per CDR3 protein. There are roughly 290,000 distinct CDR3 sequences in the sample; roughly an eighth occur only once, and 7.9% lies in the top ten. The specimen was blood. The origin of the receptors is a woman between 35 and 50 years old with Graves' hyperthyroidism.

This clonotype was counted between two and nine times. The V and J genes are TRBV5-6 and TRBJ2-2, with 9 positions matching TRBD1. The CDR3 sequence is 16 residues long. V gave up 1 base and J gave up 5 bases; unmatched junction bases: 6. Per germline, CDR1 SGHDT and CDR2 YYEEEE. CDR3 coding DNA: TGTGCCAGCAGCTTGCTACAGGGGGCGCGGACCGGGGAGCTGTTTTTT. It yields the protein CASSLLQGARTGELFF.

This clonotype appeared a few times. J is TRBJ1-5 and V is TRBV6-5; D is perhaps TRBD1 (5 bases). V lost 4 bases and J 6 bases, leaving 16 bases between the germline ends. This CDR3 has 15 amino acids. Germline assignment: CDR1 MNHEY and CDR2 SVGAGI. The CDR3 reads CASSSLRGPRQPQHF. In DNA form, the CDR3 reads TGTGCCAGCAGTTCATTAAGGGGTCCGCGTCAGCCCCAGCATTTT.

The table lists this clonotype with many counts. The V and J genes are TRBV11-2 and TRBJ1-4; D is uncertain. The CDR3 loop spans 15 amino acids. V lost 5 bases, J lost 6 bases, and 16 bases lay in between. Looked up from germline, CDR1 is SGHAT and CDR2 is FQNNGV. DNA of the CDR3: TGTGCCAGCAGCGTTCGACTTGTGGCAGATGAAAAACTGTTTTTT. Encoded protein: CASSVRLVADEKLFF.

This clonotype showed up many times. The chain links TRBV6-4 to TRBJ2-2, with D perhaps given as TRBD1 or TRBD2 (6 bases each). Germline CDR1 MRHNA, CDR2 SNTAGT. V was shortened by 3 bases and J by 4 bases, with 12 bases between the two germline ends. CDR3 length: 15 residues. In DNA, the CDR3 is TGTGCCAGCAGTGAGGGGGGCAGTCCCACCGGGGAGCTGTTTTTT. Its protein is CASSEGGSPTGELFF.

This clonotype was seen many times. The CDR3 reads CASSLGLARETQYF. CDR3 sequence (DNA): TGTGCCAGCAGCTTGGGACTGGCTAGAGAGACCCAGTACTTC. The chain joins TRBV7-2 to TRBJ2-5; maybe TRBD2 (6 bases). V was clipped by 3 bases and J by 4 bases, with 12 bases between them. Germline V gene data show CDR1 as SGHTA and CDR2 as FQGNSA. CDR3 length: 14 amino acids.

This clonotype occurred many times. The rearrangement uses TRBV3-1 and TRBJ2-5; TRBD2 aligns across 13 bases. Per germline, CDR1 LGHDT and CDR2 YNNKEL (reference sequence). The CDR3 sequence is 17 residues long. The trim removed 2 bases at V and 2 bases at J, leaving 5 bases unmatched. In DNA form, the CDR3 reads TGTGCCAGCAGCCAATCCGGGACTAGCGGGGAACAAGAGACCCAGTACTTC. Protein sequence: CASSQSGTSGEQETQYF.

This clonotype was detected many times. V gene TRBV7-3 combines with J gene TRBJ2-3, with D possibly TRBD2 on 6 matching bases. Germline V CDR1 and CDR2: SGHTA, FQGTGA. The CDR3 runs to 14 residues. Trimming removed 5 bases from V and 4 bases from J, with 13 bases in between. The CDR3 DNA follows: TGTGCCAGCAGCCTGGGACTCGGCGCAGATACGCAGTATTTT. Translating gives CASSLGLGADTQYF.

Ten or more counts support this clonotype. The J gene is TRBJ2-7, the V gene TRBV20-1, with D perhaps TRBD1 (6 bases). The V gene's germline CDR1 is DFQATT and CDR2 SNEGSKA (reference sequence). The V end was cut by 6 bases, the J end by 1 base, with 19 bases between. This CDR3 contains 15 residues. The CDR3 region has the DNA TGCAGTGCCCGCACCCGGGACACTTTTTCCTACGAGCAGTACTTC. It specifies CSARTRDTFSYEQYF.

In its sample, this clonotype was seen many times. V and J are TRBV28 and TRBJ2-7; either TRBD1 or TRBD2 may fit D (5 bases each). Germline lookup yields CDR1 MDHEN and CDR2 SYDVKM. This CDR3 is 16 amino acids long. V was trimmed by 4 bases and J by 0 bases, leaving 16 bases between them. CDR3 bases: TGTGCCAGCAGTTCACCTAGGGACGGGCTCTCCTACGAGCAGTACTTC. Its protein is CASSSPRDGLSYEQYF.

This clonotype was observed many times. CDR3 coding DNA: TGTGCCAGCAGCTCAAGCGGGAGTCGGTTGAATGAGCAGTTCTTC. This encodes CASSSSGSRLNEQFF. The genes are TRBV7-2 and TRBJ2-1; 8 bases are a match to TRBD2. The CDR3 loop spans 15 amino acids. Unmatched junction bases numbered 9, after V lost 4 bases and J lost 7 bases. CDR1 is SGHTA and CDR2 is FQGNSA in the germline V gene.

Ten or more counts support this clonotype. J is TRBJ1-1 and V is TRBV18, with D tentatively TRBD1 (6 bases). Trimming cost V 3 bases and J 3 bases, with 14 bases left between them. The CDR3 has 15 residues. Germline CDR1 KGHSH, CDR2 LQKENI. CDR3 sequence: CASSPEGVRDTEAFF. The CDR3 DNA reads as TGTGCCAGCTCACCGGAGGGGGTGAGGGACACTGAAGCTTTCTTT.